This T cell receptor beta chain derives from a study of T cell responses to AZD1222 COVID-19 vaccine. Libraries were prepared by immunoSEQ multiplex PCR; TCRdb keeps only in-frame clonotypes and omits some of them. The table lists about 130,000 clones, roughly 92% of them singletons. This CDR3 has 16 residues. The V segment lost 4 bases and the J segment 1 base; nucleotides outside the gene matches: 7. The receptor was derived from an adult who received the AZD1222 COVID-19 vaccine. The specimen was peripheral blood, collected 28 days after the second AZD1222 dose. The chain joins TRBV23-1 to TRBJ2-1; 7 bases align to TRBD2. TRBV23-1 is known as an ORF, though its function is uncertain. The CDR3 region is CASSLPSAGSYNEQFF. The CDR3 region has the DNA TGCGCCAGCAGTCTGCCGTCAGCGGGGTCCTACAATGAGCAGTTCTTC.